This T cell receptor beta chain derives from a study of blood T cell repertoires in COVID-19. Overall study context: Samples came from the United States, Italy and Spain, spanning acute and convalescent COVID-19. From T cells, B-cell-depleted T cells, or PBMCs came the material, which was cDNA or gDNA.

Per the original methods: It was from reference gene primer amplification that nucleated cell counts were estimated. Generated by immunoSEQ multiplex PCR, the TCRdb table keeps only in-frame clones and is missing some. The V and J calls and clone size were taken over from that table, and D and trimming were inferred from the DNA. The table records roughly 14,000 clones, 75% to 90% of them present only once. The CDR3 runs 18 residues. Germline V CDR1 and CDR2: SGDLS, YYNGEE. V trimming: 0 bases; J trimming: 2 bases; junction bases outside the gene matches: 12. Specimen: peripheral blood. J is TRBJ2-3 and V is TRBV9, with 7 bases fitting TRBD2. The clonotype was recovered from a man aged 50 to 59 with active COVID-19. The CDR3 DNA is TGTGCCAGCAGCGTAGAAGGCGGGAAGCGGGAATACACAGATACGCAGTATTTT. It translates to CASSVEGGKREYTDTQYF. The full variable domain, completed using reference TRBV9 and TRBJ2-3, is DSGVTQTPKHLITATGQRVTLRCSPRSGDLSVYWYQQSLDQGLQFLIQYYNGEERAKGNILERFSAQQFPDLHSELNLSSLELGDSALYFCASSVEGGKREYTDTQYFGPGTRLTVL.